These T cell receptor beta chains were read from a single sample in a study of neurological immune-mediated disorders. Each CDR3 protein is one row after TCRdb ran MiXCR on the 5' RACE reads. Of more than 95,000 distinct CDR3 sequences listed, approximately 11% are singletons. Sequencing was done on a sample of PBMCs. These receptor sequences come from a female donor with HTLV-1-associated myelopathy (HAM/TSP). Each CDR3 is given with its conserved first and last residue. Each record gives: V gene, D gene, clone size, J gene, CDR3 protein, CDR3 DNA. A D gene is named only where the DNA matches it firmly. The size field is filled for only some rows; it gives once, few, many or a size class.

V gene: TRBV12-3/TRBV12-4
D gene: TRBD1
clone size: NA
J gene: TRBJ1-2
CDR3 protein: CASSLSGTGGGYTF
CDR3 DNA: TGTGCCAGCAGTTTATCCGGGACAGGGGGCGGCTACACCTTC

V gene: TRBV6-6
D gene: TRBD1
clone size: many
J gene: TRBJ1-6
CDR3 protein: CASSDRGENSPLHF
CDR3 DNA: TGTGCCAGCAGTGACAGGGGCGAGAATTCACCCCTCCACTTT

V gene: TRBV20-1
D gene: NA
clone size: once
J gene: TRBJ2-7
CDR3 protein: CSASGTGDRRAPTAYGQYF
CDR3 DNA: TGCAGTGCTAGTGGAACGGGTGACAGGCGAGCCCCGACGGCCTACGGGCAGTACTTC

V gene: TRBV10-3
D gene: NA
clone size: many
J gene: TRBJ1-4
CDR3 protein: CAISDTSATNEKLFF
CDR3 DNA: TGTGCCATCAGTGACACCTCTGCAACTAATGAAAAACTGTTTTTT

V gene: TRBV12-3/TRBV12-4
D gene: TRBD1
clone size: many
J gene: TRBJ2-5
CDR3 protein: CASSPGTGGEETQYF
CDR3 DNA: TGTGCCAGCAGTCCCGGGACAGGGGGCGAGGAGACCCAGTACTTC

V gene: TRBV4-1
D gene: TRBD2
clone size: many
J gene: TRBJ2-1
CDR3 protein: CASSPPSGGPNNEQFF
CDR3 DNA: TGCGCCAGCAGCCCACCTAGCGGGGGCCCAAACAATGAGCAGTTCTTC

V gene: TRBV11-2
D gene: NA
clone size: many
J gene: TRBJ2-1
CDR3 protein: CASSFSFGGLLGGEQFF
CDR3 DNA: TGTGCCAGCAGCTTCAGCTTCGGGGGCCTGTTAGGAGGTGAGCAGTTCTTC

V gene: TRBV4-1
D gene: NA
clone size: many
J gene: TRBJ1-5
CDR3 protein: CASSQERVGGPQHF
CDR3 DNA: TGCGCCAGCAGCCAAGAGAGGGTCGGGGGGCCCCAGCATTTT

V gene: TRBV7-2
D gene: TRBD1
clone size: many
J gene: TRBJ2-2
CDR3 protein: CASSLAPPWTGDTGELFF
CDR3 DNA: TGTGCCAGCAGCTTAGCCCCTCCATGGACAGGGGACACCGGGGAGCTGTTTTTT

V gene: TRBV27
D gene: NA
clone size: NA
J gene: TRBJ2-5
CDR3 protein: CASSLRSHGETQYF
CDR3 DNA: TGTGCCAGCAGTTTACGGTCCCACGGAGAGACCCAGTACTTC

V gene: TRBV20-1
D gene: NA
clone size: few
J gene: TRBJ1-4
CDR3 protein: CSAPPPGRTNEKLFF
CDR3 DNA: TGCAGTGCTCCTCCCCCGGGTCGAACTAATGAAAAACTGTTTTTT

V gene: TRBV4-3
D gene: NA
clone size: many
J gene: TRBJ1-1
CDR3 protein: CASSQDLRATEAFF
CDR3 DNA: TGCGCCAGCAGCCAAGATCTACGGGCCACTGAAGCTTTCTTT

V gene: TRBV20-1
D gene: NA
clone size: few
J gene: TRBJ2-3
CDR3 protein: CSAVGGGLYTQYF
CDR3 DNA: TGCAGTGCCGTGGGGGGGGGCCTTTATACGCAGTATTTT

V gene: TRBV9
D gene: NA
clone size: many
J gene: TRBJ2-7
CDR3 protein: CASSVDGTPTDEQYF
CDR3 DNA: TGTGCCAGCAGCGTAGACGGGACACCGACTGACGAGCAGTACTTC

V gene: TRBV6-5
D gene: NA
clone size: NA
J gene: TRBJ2-5
CDR3 protein: CASSYSGGLETQYF
CDR3 DNA: TGTGCCAGCAGTTACTCGGGGGGGCTGGAGACCCAGTACTTC

V gene: TRBV12-3/TRBV12-4
D gene: NA
clone size: many
J gene: TRBJ2-5
CDR3 protein: CASSPLAVQETQYF
CDR3 DNA: TGTGCCAGCAGTCCATTAGCGGTCCAAGAGACCCAGTACTTC

V gene: TRBV19
D gene: NA
clone size: NA
J gene: TRBJ1-5
CDR3 protein: CASSIVGPLAGNQPQHF
CDR3 DNA: TGTGCCAGTAGTATAGTTGGGCCCTTGGCCGGCAATCAGCCCCAGCATTTT

V gene: TRBV7-9
D gene: NA
clone size: many
J gene: TRBJ2-3
CDR3 protein: CASSATWISDTQYF
CDR3 DNA: TGTGCCAGCAGCGCCACATGGATCTCGGATACGCAGTATTTT

V gene: TRBV29-1
D gene: TRBD1
clone size: many
J gene: TRBJ2-7
CDR3 protein: CSVEGQGAREQYF
CDR3 DNA: TGCAGCGTTGAGGGACAGGGGGCGAGGGAGCAGTACTTC

V gene: TRBV20-1
D gene: NA
clone size: NA
J gene: TRBJ2-2
CDR3 protein: CSARDPRINTGELFF
CDR3 DNA: TGCAGTGCTAGAGATCCCAGGATAAACACCGGGGAGCTGTTTTTT

V gene: TRBV7-9
D gene: TRBD2
clone size: many
J gene: TRBJ2-5
CDR3 protein: CASSLPGLAGQETQYF
CDR3 DNA: TGTGCCAGCAGCCTCCCGGGACTAGCGGGGCAAGAGACCCAGTACTTC

V gene: TRBV3-1
D gene: NA
clone size: many
J gene: TRBJ1-6
CDR3 protein: CASSMGSGNSPLHF
CDR3 DNA: TGTGCCAGCAGTATGGGATCAGGCAATTCACCCCTCCACTTT

V gene: TRBV12-3/TRBV12-4
D gene: TRBD1
clone size: many
J gene: TRBJ2-2
CDR3 protein: CASRGQGVVKLFF
CDR3 DNA: TGTGCCAGCAGGGGACAGGGGGTAGTAAAGCTGTTTTTT

V gene: TRBV7-8
D gene: TRBD2
clone size: many
J gene: TRBJ2-1
CDR3 protein: CATRRLAGNNEQFF
CDR3 DNA: TGTGCCACCCGCCGGCTAGCGGGAAACAATGAGCAGTTCTTC

V gene: TRBV5-6
D gene: TRBD2
clone size: many
J gene: TRBJ2-7
CDR3 protein: CASSAGGGTSYEQYF
CDR3 DNA: TGTGCCAGCAGCGCCGGGGGGGGAACGTCCTACGAGCAGTACTTC

V gene: TRBV5-1
D gene: TRBD1
clone size: many
J gene: TRBJ2-2
CDR3 protein: CASSLQGTANTGELFF
CDR3 DNA: TGCGCCAGCAGCTTGCAAGGGACAGCTAACACCGGGGAGCTGTTTTTT

V gene: TRBV7-9
D gene: NA
clone size: many
J gene: TRBJ2-6
CDR3 protein: CARAPRSGANVLTF
CDR3 DNA: TGTGCCAGGGCACCTCGCTCTGGGGCCAACGTCCTGACTTTC

V gene: TRBV6-7
D gene: NA
clone size: many
J gene: TRBJ1-1
CDR3 protein: CASSLHDSFLTEAFF
CDR3 DNA: TGTGCCAGCAGTTTACACGACAGCTTTCTCACTGAAGCTTTCTTT

V gene: TRBV11-2
D gene: NA
clone size: many
J gene: TRBJ1-2
CDR3 protein: CASSSPIDGVYGYTF
CDR3 DNA: TGTGCCAGCAGCTCTCCCATAGACGGAGTGTATGGCTACACCTTC

V gene: TRBV7-9
D gene: NA
clone size: many
J gene: TRBJ2-7
CDR3 protein: CASSTGSGREQYF
CDR3 DNA: TGTGCCAGCAGCACCGGGTCAGGGCGCGAGCAGTACTTC

V gene: TRBV10-3
D gene: NA
clone size: many
J gene: TRBJ2-5
CDR3 protein: CAISAYQETQYF
CDR3 DNA: TGTGCCATCAGTGCCTACCAAGAGACCCAGTACTTC

V gene: TRBV6-6
D gene: TRBD1
clone size: many
J gene: TRBJ1-1
CDR3 protein: CASIPSGGTEAFF
CDR3 DNA: TGTGCCAGCATTCCCTCAGGGGGTACTGAAGCTTTCTTT

V gene: TRBV14
D gene: TRBD2
clone size: many
J gene: TRBJ2-1
CDR3 protein: CASSQALAGVIYNEQFF
CDR3 DNA: TGTGCCAGCAGCCAAGCCCTAGCGGGGGTAATCTACAATGAGCAGTTCTTC

V gene: TRBV25-1
D gene: NA
clone size: many
J gene: TRBJ2-7
CDR3 protein: CASALGGGSSYEQYF
CDR3 DNA: TGTGCCAGCGCGCTGGGGGGGGGCAGCTCCTACGAGCAGTACTTC

V gene: TRBV5-1
D gene: TRBD1
clone size: many
J gene: TRBJ2-7
CDR3 protein: CASSTGTGGYEQYF
CDR3 DNA: TGCGCCAGCAGCACAGGGACAGGGGGATACGAGCAGTACTTC

V gene: TRBV20-1
D gene: NA
clone size: many
J gene: TRBJ2-5
CDR3 protein: CSARDVAQQETQYF
CDR3 DNA: TGCAGTGCTAGAGATGTGGCACAGCAAGAGACCCAGTACTTC

V gene: TRBV20-1
D gene: NA
clone size: many
J gene: TRBJ2-2
CDR3 protein: CSARDRLGNTGELFF
CDR3 DNA: TGCAGTGCTAGAGACCGTCTGGGTAACACCGGGGAGCTGTTTTTT

V gene: TRBV10-3
D gene: NA
clone size: many
J gene: TRBJ2-7
CDR3 protein: CAISGGAEASYEQYF
CDR3 DNA: TGTGCCATCAGTGGGGGAGCAGAAGCCTCCTACGAGCAGTACTTC

V gene: TRBV5-6
D gene: NA
clone size: many
J gene: TRBJ1-2
CDR3 protein: CASSLYRANYGYTF
CDR3 DNA: TGTGCCAGCAGCTTGTACAGGGCCAACTATGGCTACACCTTC

V gene: TRBV7-2
D gene: NA
clone size: many
J gene: TRBJ2-3
CDR3 protein: CASGNRIDTQYF
CDR3 DNA: TGTGCCAGTGGGAATAGGATAGATACGCAGTATTTT

V gene: TRBV20-1
D gene: TRBD2
clone size: NA
J gene: TRBJ2-3
CDR3 protein: CSVERGGLTQYF
CDR3 DNA: TGCAGCGTAGAGCGGGGGGGGCTTACGCAGTATTTT

V gene: TRBV5-1
D gene: TRBD2
clone size: many
J gene: TRBJ2-1
CDR3 protein: CASSFPTSDNEQFF
CDR3 DNA: TGCGCCAGCAGCTTCCCGACTAGCGACAATGAGCAGTTCTTC

V gene: TRBV20-1
D gene: NA
clone size: many
J gene: TRBJ2-7
CDR3 protein: CSAAHAAVRTEQYF
CDR3 DNA: TGCAGTGCGGCCCACGCGGCCGTCAGGACCGAGCAGTACTTC

V gene: TRBV11-3
D gene: NA
clone size: NA
J gene: TRBJ1-2
CDR3 protein: CASSTRRDGAGYTF
CDR3 DNA: TGTGCCAGCAGCACCCGCCGGGACGGCGCCGGCTACACCTTC

V gene: TRBV12-5
D gene: TRBD2
clone size: many
J gene: TRBJ2-7
CDR3 protein: CASGLPSAGGLYEQYF
CDR3 DNA: TGTGCTAGTGGTCTCCCGAGCGCGGGGGGGCTCTACGAGCAGTACTTC